This T cell receptor (beta chain) was sequenced for a study of shared clonotypes between healthy human individuals. Note on this clone: Its specificity is unknown.

Findings of the study overall: Enrolling few donors narrowed the genetic and exposure-history diversity that was represented.

Profiling relied on immunoSEQ multiplex PCR, and the TCRdb table lists in-frame clones only, not all of them. This sample has about 650,000 clones, with less than 97% found just once. Positive CCR7 selection of CD45RO-negative cells yielded the naive CD8 cells, and terminally differentiated effector memory CD45RA+ cells were excluded. Study donors comprised healthy, HIV-negative adults devoid of recent acute infection or vaccination. Within Nashville, Tennessee resided all donors, each a Caucasian adult. Germline V lookup: CDR1 SNHLY, CDR2 FYNNEI. The CDR3 covers 15 residues. V trimming: 0 bases; J trimming: 8 bases; junction bases outside the gene matches: 4.

The receptor was derived from a woman aged 25 to 39 in good health. The sequencing input was naive CD8+ T cells sorted from blood. The genes are TRBV2 and TRBJ2-1; 10 bases are shared with TRBD2. CDR3 residues: CASSEAQREGYEQFF. The DNA of the CDR3 is TGTGCCAGCAGTGAAGCACAGCGGGAGGGCTATGAGCAGTTCTTC.